This TCR beta chain was recovered during a study of T cells in localized non-small cell lung cancer. Broader study findings: A median of around 58 clones ranked among the top 100 in tumor appeared in adjacent lung. Owing to sequencing of a solitary tumor region, heterogeneity cannot be discounted. Uninvolved adjacent lung had the highest recorded T cell clonality, with tumor below it.

Trimming took 5 bases from V and 5 from J, leaving 6 bases between them. This CDR3 spans 11 amino acids. Germline lookup yields CDR1 LGHNA and CDR2 YNFKEQ. In regard to this clone: What it binds is not known.

The data were produced by immunoSEQ multiplex PCR, yet TCRdb's version contains in-frame clones alone and is incomplete. Among just over 20,000 clones listed, about four fifths were seen once. This specimen was peripheral blood, taken before any cancer treatment. The chain is built from TRBV4-2 and TRBJ2-5; perhaps TRBD2 as D (6 bases). The sequence derives from a man aged 35 to 70 with stage I lung adenocarcinoma. CDR3 amino acids: CASSSGETQYF. For the CDR3, the DNA is TGTGCCAGCAGCAGCGGGGAGACCCAGTACTTC.